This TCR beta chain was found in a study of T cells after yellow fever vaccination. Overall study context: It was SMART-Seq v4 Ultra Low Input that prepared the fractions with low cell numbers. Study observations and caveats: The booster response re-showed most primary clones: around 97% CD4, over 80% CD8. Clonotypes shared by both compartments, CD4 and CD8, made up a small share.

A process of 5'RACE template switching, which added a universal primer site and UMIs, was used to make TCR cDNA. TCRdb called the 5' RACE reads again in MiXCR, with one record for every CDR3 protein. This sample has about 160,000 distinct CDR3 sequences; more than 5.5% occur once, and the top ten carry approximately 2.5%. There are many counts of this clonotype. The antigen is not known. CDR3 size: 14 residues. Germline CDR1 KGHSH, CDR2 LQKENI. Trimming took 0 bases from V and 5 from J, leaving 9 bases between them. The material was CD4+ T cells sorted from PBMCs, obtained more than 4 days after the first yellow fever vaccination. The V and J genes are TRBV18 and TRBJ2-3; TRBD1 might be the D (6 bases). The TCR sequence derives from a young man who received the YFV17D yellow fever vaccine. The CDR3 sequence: CASSPPEGVDTQYF. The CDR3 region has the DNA TGTGCCAGCTCACCACCCGAGGGGGTAGATACGCAGTATTTT.